Sequencing of this T cell receptor (beta chain) was carried out in a study of post-analysis software for immune sequencing data. General study points: In patients, roughly 5 TRBV segments were more frequent than in controls, with TRBV5-6, TRBV5-1 and TRBV20-1 among them.

Regarding this clonotype: Its antigen is not identified.

Presence of unique molecular identifiers characterized the TCR beta cDNA libraries. TCRdb itself ran the PCR reads through MiXCR, one entry per CDR3 protein. This repertoire shows 450,000 or so distinct CDR3 sequences, less than 45% found once; its top ten account for about 12%. V was pared by 5 bases and J by 1 base, with 18 bases between. CDR1 is SEHNR, CDR2 FQNEAQ, per germline (reference sequence). CDR3 size: 16 residues. This TCR derives from a girl aged 5 to 17 with multiple sclerosis. The chain joins TRBV7-9 to TRBJ2-7; D is perhaps TRBD2 (5 bases). The specimen was blood. In DNA form, the CDR3 reads TGTGCCAGCAGCGCTACAACTAGGACCAGATCCTACGAGCAGTACTTC. It specifies CASSATTRTRSYEQYF.